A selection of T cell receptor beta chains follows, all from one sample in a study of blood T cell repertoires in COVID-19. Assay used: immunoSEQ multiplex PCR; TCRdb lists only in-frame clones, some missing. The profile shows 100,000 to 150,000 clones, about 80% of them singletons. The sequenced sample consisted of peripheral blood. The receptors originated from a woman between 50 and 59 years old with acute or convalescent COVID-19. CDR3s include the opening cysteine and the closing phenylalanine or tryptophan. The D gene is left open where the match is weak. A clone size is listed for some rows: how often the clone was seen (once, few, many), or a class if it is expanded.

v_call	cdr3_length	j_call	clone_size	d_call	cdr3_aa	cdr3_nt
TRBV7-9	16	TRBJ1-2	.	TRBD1	CASSLEGQGVIYGYTF	TGTGCCAGCAGCTTAGAAGGTCAGGGGGTCATTTATGGCTACACCTTC
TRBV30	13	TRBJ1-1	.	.	CAWSGPRGAVAFF	TGTGCCTGGAGTGGCCCCAGGGGAGCGGTTGCTTTCTTT
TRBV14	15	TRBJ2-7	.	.	CASSRHGELATEQYF	TGTGCCAGCAGCCGACACGGCGAACTCGCAACCGAGCAGTACTTC
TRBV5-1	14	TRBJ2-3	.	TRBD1	CASSLGQSTDTQYF	TGCGCCAGCAGCCTGGGACAGAGCACAGATACGCAGTATTTT
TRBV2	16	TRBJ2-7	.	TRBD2	CASSEGGLGGFAEQYF	TGTGCCAGCAGTGAAGGGGGACTAGGAGGGTTCGCCGAGCAGTACTTC
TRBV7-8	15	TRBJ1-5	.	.	CASSLSRVSNQPQHF	TGTGCCAGCAGCTTATCCAGGGTAAGCAATCAGCCCCAGCATTTT
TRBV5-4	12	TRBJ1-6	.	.	CASSLQDSPLHF	TGTGCCAGCAGCTTACAAGATTCACCCCTCCACTTT
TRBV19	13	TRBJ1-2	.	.	CASSIQGPYGYTF	TGTGCCAGTAGTATCCAGGGTCCCTATGGCTACACCTTC
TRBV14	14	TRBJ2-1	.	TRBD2	CASSQSSGDNEQFF	TGTGCCAGCAGCCAATCTAGCGGGGACAATGAGCAGTTCTTC
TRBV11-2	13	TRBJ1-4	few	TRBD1	CASSEQGREKLFF	TGTGCCAGCAGCGAACAGGGGCGGGAAAAACTGTTTTTT
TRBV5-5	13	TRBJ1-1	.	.	CATGWSVDTEAFF	TGTGCCACCGGGTGGTCAGTTGACACTGAAGCTTTCTTT
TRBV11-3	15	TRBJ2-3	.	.	CASSLGGLLSNTQYF	TGTGCCAGCAGCCTAGGGGGACTCCTGTCAAATACGCAGTATTTT
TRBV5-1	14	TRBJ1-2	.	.	CASSPRAPHDGYTF	TGCGCCAGCAGCCCAAGAGCGCCCCATGATGGCTACACCTTC
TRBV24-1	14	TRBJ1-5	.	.	CATSEADSNQPQHF	TGTGCCACCAGTGAGGCAGATAGCAATCAGCCCCAGCATTTT
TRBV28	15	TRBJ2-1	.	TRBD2	CASTSGGVGGNEQFF	TGTGCCAGCACCTCCGGGGGGGTAGGGGGCAATGAGCAGTTCTTC
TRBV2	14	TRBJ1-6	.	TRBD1	CASSGGTGGSPLHF	TGTGCCAGCAGTGGGGGGACAGGGGGTTCACCCCTCCACTTT
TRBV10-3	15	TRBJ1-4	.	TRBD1	CAISAGGQGREKLFF	TGTGCCATCAGTGCCGGGGGACAGGGACGAGAAAAACTGTTTTTT
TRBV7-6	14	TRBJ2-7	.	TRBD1	CASSLEDRGYEQYF	TGTGCCAGCAGCTTAGAGGACAGGGGTTACGAGCAGTACTTC
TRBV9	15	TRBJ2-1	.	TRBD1	CASSVAGGSYNEQFF	TGTGCCAGCAGCGTAGCAGGGGGCTCCTACAATGAGCAGTTCTTC
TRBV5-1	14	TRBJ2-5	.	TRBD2	CASQPGGSKETQYF	TGCGCCAGCCAGCCGGGAGGGAGTAAAGAGACCCAGTACTTC
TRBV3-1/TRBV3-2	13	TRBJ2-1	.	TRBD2	CASSHDSGRVEFF	TGTGCCAGCAGCCATGATAGCGGGAGGGTGGAGTTCTTC
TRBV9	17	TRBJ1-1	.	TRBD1	CASSVSGTGALNTEAFF	TGTGCCAGCAGCGTCTCCGGGACAGGGGCTCTGAACACTGAAGCTTTCTTT
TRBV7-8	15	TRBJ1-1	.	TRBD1	CASSLSGGGNTEAFF	TGTGCCAGCAGCTTATCAGGGGGCGGGAACACTGAAGCTTTCTTT
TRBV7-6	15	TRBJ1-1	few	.	CASSSFPGTRTEAFF	TGTGCCAGCAGCTCATTCCCCGGGACACGCACTGAAGCTTTCTTT
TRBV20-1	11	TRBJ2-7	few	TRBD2	CSAREGYEQYF	TGCAGTGCCCGGGAGGGGTACGAGCAGTACTTC
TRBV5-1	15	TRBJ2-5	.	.	CASSSSGRREETQYF	TGCGCCAGCAGCTCAAGCGGACGGAGAGAAGAGACCCAGTACTTC
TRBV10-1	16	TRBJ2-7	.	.	CASSEILTFSSYEQYF	TGCGCCAGCAGTGAAATTCTGACTTTTAGCTCCTACGAGCAGTACTTC
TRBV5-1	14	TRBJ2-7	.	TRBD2	CASSWGGLSYEQYF	TGCGCCAGCAGCTGGGGGGGACTCTCCTACGAGCAGTACTTC
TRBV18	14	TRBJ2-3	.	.	CASSILDSTDTQYF	TGTGCCAGCTCAATCCTTGACAGTACAGATACGCAGTATTTT
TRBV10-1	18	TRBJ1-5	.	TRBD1	CASSEDRVRRVGNQPQHF	TGCGCCAGCAGTGAAGACAGGGTAAGACGAGTAGGCAATCAGCCCCAGCATTTT
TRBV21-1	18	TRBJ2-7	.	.	CASSRKGLAGGWPYEQYF	TGTGCCAGCAGCAGGAAGGGACTAGCGGGAGGTTGGCCTTACGAGCAGTACTTC
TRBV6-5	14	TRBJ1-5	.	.	CASSYGGANQPQHF	TGTGCCAGCAGTTACGGGGGGGCCAATCAGCCCCAGCATTTT
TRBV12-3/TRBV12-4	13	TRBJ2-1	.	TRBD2	CASTLAGGNEQFF	TGTGCCAGCACCCTAGCGGGAGGGAATGAGCAGTTCTTC
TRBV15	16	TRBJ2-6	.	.	CATSRERGLGANVLTF	TGTGCCACCAGCAGAGAGCGGGGGCTTGGGGCCAACGTCCTGACTTTC
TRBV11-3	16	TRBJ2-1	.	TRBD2	CASSLGGLAENNEQFF	TGTGCCAGCAGCTTAGGGGGACTAGCGGAGAACAATGAGCAGTTCTTC
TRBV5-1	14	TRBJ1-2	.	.	CASSLIGAQDGYTF	TGCGCCAGCAGCTTGATAGGGGCTCAGGATGGCTACACCTTC
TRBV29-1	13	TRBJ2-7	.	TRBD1	CSVDEGQAGEQYF	TGCAGCGTTGATGAGGGACAGGCTGGCGAGCAGTACTTC
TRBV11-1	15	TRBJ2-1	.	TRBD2	CASSPYSGGTNEQFF	TGTGCCAGCAGCCCTTATAGCGGGGGGACCAATGAGCAGTTCTTC
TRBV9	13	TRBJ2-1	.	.	CASSVDGWSGEFF	TGTGCCAGCAGCGTAGACGGCTGGTCAGGGGAGTTCTTC
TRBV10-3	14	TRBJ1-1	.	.	CAISDLVPGEEAFF	TGTGCCATCAGTGATTTAGTTCCCGGAGAAGAAGCTTTCTTT
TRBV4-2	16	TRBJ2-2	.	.	CASSQTPLANTGELFF	TGTGCCAGCAGCCAAACTCCGCTGGCGAACACCGGGGAGCTGTTTTTT
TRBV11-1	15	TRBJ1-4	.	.	CASSLSGRMNEKLFF	TGTGCCAGCAGCTTAAGTGGCAGAATGAATGAAAAACTGTTTTTT
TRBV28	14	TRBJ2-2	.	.	CASSLGHNTGELFF	TGTGCCAGCAGTTTAGGACATAACACCGGGGAGCTGTTTTTT
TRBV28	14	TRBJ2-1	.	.	CASSPKLVWVEQFF	TGTGCCAGCAGTCCGAAACTAGTATGGGTTGAGCAGTTCTTC
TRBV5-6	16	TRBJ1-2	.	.	CASSLAGDKASYGYTF	TGTGCCAGCAGCTTGGCAGGGGATAAGGCTTCCTATGGCTACACCTTC
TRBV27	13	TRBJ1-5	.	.	CAPLQRVGQPQHF	TGTGCCCCCCTACAGAGGGTCGGTCAGCCCCAGCATTTT
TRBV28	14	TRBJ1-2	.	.	CASSLVPGVYGYTF	TGTGCCAGCAGTTTAGTCCCAGGGGTCTATGGCTACACCTTC
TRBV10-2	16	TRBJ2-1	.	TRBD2	CASSSGSGVSYNEQFF	TGCGCCAGCAGCTCGGGGAGCGGGGTATCCTACAATGAGCAGTTCTTC
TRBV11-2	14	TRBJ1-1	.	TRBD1	CASSLTGVVTEAFF	TGTGCCAGCAGCTTAACAGGGGTGGTAACTGAAGCTTTCTTT
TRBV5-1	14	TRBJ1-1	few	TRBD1	CASSSQGANTEAFF	TGCGCCAGCAGTTCCCAGGGGGCGAACACTGAAGCTTTCTTT
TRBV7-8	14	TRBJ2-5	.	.	CASGRGLIQETQYF	TGTGCCAGCGGCCGTGGACTAATCCAAGAGACCCAGTACTTC
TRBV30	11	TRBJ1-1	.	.	CAWSGQVEAFF	TGTGCCTGGAGCGGACAAGTCGAAGCTTTCTTT
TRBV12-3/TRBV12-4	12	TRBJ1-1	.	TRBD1	CASSRGTSEAFF	TGTGCCAGCAGCAGGGGGACATCTGAAGCTTTCTTT